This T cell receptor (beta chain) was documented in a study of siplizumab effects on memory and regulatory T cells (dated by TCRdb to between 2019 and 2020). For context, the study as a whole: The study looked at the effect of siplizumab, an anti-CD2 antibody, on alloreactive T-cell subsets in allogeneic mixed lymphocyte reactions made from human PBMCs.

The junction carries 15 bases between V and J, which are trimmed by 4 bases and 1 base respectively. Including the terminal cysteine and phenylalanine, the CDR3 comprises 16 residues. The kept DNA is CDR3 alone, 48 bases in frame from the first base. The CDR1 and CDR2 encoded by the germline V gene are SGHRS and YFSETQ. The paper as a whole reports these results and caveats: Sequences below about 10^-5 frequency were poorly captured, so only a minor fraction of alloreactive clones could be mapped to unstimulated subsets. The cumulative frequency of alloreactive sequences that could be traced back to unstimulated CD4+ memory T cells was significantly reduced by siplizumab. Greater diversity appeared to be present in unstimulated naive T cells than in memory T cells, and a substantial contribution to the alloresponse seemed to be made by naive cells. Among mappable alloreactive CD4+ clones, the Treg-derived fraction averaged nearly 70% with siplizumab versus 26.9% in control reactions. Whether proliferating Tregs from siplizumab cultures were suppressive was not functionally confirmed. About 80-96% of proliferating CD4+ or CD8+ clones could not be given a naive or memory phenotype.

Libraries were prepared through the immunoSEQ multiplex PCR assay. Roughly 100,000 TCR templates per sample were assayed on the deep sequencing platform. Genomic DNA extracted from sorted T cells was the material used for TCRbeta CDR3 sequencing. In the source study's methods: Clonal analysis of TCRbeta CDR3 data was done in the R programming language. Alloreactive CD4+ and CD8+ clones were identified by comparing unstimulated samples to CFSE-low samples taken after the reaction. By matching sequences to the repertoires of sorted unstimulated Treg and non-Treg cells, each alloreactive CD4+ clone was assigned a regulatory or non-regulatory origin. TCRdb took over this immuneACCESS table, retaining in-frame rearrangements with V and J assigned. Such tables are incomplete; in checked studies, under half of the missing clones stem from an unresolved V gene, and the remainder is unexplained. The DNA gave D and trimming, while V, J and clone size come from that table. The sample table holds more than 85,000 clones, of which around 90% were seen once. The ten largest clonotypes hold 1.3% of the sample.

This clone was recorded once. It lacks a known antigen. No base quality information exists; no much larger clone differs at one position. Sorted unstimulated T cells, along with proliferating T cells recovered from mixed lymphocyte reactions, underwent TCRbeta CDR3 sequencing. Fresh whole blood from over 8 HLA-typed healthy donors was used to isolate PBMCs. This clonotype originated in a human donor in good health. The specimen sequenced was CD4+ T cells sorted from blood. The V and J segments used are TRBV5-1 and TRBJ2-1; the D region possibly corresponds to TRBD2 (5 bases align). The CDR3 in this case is CASSPGGSGSYNEQFF. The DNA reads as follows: TGCGCCAGCAGCCCTGGTGGGAGTGGGTCCTACAATGAGCAGTTCTTC.